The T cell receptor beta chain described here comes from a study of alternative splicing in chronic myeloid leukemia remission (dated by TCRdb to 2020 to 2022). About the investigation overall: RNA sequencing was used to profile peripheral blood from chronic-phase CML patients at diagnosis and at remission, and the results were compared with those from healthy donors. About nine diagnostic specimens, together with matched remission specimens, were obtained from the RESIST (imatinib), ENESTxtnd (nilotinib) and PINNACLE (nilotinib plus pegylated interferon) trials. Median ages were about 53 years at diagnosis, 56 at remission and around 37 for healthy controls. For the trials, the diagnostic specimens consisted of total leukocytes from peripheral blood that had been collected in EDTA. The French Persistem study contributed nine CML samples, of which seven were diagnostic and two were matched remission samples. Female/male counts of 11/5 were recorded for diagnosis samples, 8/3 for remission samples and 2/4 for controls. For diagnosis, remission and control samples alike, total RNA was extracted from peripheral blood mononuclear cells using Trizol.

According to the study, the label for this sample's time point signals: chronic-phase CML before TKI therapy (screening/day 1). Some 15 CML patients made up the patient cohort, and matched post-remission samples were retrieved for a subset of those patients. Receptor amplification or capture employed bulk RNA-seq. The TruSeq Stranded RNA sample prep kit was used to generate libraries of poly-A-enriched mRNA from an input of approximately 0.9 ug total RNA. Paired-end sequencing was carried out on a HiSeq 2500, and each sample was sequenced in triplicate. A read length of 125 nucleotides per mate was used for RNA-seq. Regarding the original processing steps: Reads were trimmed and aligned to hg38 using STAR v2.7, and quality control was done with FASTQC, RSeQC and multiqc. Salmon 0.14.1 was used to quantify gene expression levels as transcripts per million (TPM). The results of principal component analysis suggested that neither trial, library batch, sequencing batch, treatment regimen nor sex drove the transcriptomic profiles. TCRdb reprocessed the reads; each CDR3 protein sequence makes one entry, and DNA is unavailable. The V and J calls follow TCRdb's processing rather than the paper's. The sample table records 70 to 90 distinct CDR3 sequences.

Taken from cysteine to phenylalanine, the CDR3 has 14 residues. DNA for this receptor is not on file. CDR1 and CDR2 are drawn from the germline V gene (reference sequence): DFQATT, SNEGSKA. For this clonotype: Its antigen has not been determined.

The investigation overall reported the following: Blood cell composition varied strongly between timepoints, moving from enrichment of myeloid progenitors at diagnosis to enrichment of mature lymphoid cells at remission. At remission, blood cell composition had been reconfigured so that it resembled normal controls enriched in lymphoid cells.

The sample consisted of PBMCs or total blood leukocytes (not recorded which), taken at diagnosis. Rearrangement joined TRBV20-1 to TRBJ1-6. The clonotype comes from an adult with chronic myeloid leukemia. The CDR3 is CSAPLPGGNSPLHF.